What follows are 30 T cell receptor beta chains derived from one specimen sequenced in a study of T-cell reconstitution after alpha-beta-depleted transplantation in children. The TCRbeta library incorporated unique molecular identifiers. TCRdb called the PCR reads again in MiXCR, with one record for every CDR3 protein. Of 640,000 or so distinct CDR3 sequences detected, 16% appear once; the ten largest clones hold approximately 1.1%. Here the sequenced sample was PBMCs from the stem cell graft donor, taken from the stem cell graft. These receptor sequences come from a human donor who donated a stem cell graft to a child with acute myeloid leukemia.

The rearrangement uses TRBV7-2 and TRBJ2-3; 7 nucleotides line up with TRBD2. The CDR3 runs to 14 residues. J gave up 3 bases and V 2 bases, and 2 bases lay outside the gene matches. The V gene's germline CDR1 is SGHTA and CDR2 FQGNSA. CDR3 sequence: CASSLPAGTDTQYF. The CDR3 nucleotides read TGTGCCAGCAGCTTACCAGCGGGGACAGATACGCAGTATTTT.

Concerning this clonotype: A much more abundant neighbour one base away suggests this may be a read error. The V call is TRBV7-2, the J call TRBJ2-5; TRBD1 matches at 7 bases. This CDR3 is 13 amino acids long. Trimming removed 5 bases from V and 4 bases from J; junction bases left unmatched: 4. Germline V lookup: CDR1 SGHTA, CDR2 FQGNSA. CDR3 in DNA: TGTGCCAGCAGCCGCTGGACAGGAGAGACCCAGTACTTC. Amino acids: CASSRWTGETQYF.

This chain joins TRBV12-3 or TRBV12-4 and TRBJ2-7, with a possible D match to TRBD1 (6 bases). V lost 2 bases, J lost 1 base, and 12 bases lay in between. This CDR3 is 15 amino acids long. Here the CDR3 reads CASSLIKDRSYEQYF. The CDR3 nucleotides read TGTGCCAGCAGTTTAATAAAGGACAGATCCTACGAGCAGTACTTC.

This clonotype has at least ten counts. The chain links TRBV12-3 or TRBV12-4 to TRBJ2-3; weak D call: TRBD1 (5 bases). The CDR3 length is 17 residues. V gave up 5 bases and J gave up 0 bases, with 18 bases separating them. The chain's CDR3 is CASSITLAGSSTDTQYF. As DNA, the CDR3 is TGTGCCAGCAGTATAACGCTCGCAGGGTCTAGCACAGATACGCAGTATTTT.

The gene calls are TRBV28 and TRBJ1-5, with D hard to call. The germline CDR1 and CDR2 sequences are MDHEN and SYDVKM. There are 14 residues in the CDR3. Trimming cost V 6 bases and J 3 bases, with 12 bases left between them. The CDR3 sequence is CASRLTFPNQPQHF. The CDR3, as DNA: TGTGCCAGCAGGCTGACCTTTCCCAATCAGCCCCAGCATTTT. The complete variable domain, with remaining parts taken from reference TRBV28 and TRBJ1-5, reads DVKVTQSSRYLVKRTGEKVFLECVQDMDHENMFWYRQDPGLGLRLIYFSYDVKMKEKGDIPEGYSVSREKKERFSLILESASTNQTSMYLCASRLTFPNQPQHFGDGTRLSIL.

The DNA for the CDR3 is TGTGCCAGCAGCTTAGGTGGTTGGGGACGCGAGACCCAGTACTTC. It is translated as CASSLGGWGRETQYF. This chain connects TRBV13 to TRBJ2-5; either TRBD1 or TRBD2 may supply D (5 bases each). The CDR3 is made up of 15 amino acids. The V end was cut by 0 bases, the J end by 5 bases, with 13 bases between. Germline CDR1 is PRHDT and CDR2 is FYEKMQ (reference sequence).

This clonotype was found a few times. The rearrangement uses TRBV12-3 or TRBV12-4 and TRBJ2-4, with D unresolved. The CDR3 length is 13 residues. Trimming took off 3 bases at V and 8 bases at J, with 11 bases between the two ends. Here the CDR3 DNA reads TGTGCCAGCAGTTTCAACCCGGGTGACATTCAGTACTTC. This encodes CASSFNPGDIQYF.

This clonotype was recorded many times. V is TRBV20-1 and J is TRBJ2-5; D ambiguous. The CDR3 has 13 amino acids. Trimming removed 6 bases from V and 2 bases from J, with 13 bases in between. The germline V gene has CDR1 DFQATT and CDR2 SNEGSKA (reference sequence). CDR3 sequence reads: CSAFWLGQETQYF. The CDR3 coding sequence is TGCAGTGCCTTCTGGCTCGGACAAGAGACCCAGTACTTC.

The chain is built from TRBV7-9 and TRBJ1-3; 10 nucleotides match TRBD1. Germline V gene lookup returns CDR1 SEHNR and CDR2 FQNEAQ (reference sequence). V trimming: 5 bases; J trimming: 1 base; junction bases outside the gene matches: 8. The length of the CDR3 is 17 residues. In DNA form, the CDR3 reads TGTGCCAGCAGCGATTACGGGACAGGGGTTTCTGGAAACACCATATATTTT. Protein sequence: CASSDYGTGVSGNTIYF.

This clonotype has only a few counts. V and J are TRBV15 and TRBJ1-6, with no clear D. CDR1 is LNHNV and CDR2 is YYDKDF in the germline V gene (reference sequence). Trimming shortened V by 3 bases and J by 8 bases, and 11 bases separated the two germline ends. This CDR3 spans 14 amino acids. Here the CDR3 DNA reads TGTGCCACCAGCAGGCCATACAGTGATTCACCCCTCCACTTT. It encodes CATSRPYSDSPLHF.

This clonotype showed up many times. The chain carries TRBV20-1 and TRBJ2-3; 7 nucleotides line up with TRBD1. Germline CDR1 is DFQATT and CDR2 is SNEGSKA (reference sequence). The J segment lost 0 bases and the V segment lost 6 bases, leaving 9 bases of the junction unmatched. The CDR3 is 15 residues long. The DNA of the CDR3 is TGCAGTGCGAAGCCAGGACAGGCCAGCACAGATACGCAGTATTTT. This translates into CSAKPGQASTDTQYF.

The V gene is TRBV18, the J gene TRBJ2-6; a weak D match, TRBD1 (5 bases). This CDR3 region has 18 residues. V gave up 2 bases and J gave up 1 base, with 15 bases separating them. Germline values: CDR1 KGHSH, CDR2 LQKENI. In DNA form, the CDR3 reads TGTGCCAGCTCACCAGGCCAGGGCCTTACGTCTGGGGCCAACGTCCTGACTTTC. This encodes CASSPGQGLTSGANVLTF.

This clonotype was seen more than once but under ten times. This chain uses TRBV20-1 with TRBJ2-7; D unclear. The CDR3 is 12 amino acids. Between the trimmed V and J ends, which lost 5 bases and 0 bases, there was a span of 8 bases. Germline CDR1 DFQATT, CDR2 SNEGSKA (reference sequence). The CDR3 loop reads CSAPMTSYEQYF. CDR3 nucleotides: TGCAGTGCTCCTATGACCTCCTACGAGCAGTACTTC.

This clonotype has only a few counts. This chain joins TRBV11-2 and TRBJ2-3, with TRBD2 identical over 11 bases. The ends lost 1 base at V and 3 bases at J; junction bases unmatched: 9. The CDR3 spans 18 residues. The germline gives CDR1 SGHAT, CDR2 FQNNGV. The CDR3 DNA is TGTGCCAGCAGCTTAGGTAGCGGGGGGGCCTTGGGGACAGATACGCAGTATTTT. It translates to CASSLGSGGALGTDTQYF.

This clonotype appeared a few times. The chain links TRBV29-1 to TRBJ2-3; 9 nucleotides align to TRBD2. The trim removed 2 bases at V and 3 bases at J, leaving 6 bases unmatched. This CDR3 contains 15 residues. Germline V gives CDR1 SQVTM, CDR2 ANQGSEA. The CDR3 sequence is CSVERSGGRTDTQYF. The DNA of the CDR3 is TGCAGCGTTGAACGTAGCGGGGGTAGAACAGATACGCAGTATTTT.

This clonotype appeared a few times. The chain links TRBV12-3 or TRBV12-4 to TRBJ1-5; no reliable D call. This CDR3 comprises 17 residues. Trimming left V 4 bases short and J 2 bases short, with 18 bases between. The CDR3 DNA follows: TGTGCCAGCAGTTCTACGTCAATAGGGATGCGCAATCAGCCCCAGCATTTT. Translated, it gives CASSSTSIGMRNQPQHF.

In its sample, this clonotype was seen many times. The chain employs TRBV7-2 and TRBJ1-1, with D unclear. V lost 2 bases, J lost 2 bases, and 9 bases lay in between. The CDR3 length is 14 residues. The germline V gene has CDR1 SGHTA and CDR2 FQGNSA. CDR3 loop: CASSLSAVNTEAFF. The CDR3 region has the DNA TGTGCCAGCAGCTTATCTGCAGTAAACACTGAAGCTTTCTTT.

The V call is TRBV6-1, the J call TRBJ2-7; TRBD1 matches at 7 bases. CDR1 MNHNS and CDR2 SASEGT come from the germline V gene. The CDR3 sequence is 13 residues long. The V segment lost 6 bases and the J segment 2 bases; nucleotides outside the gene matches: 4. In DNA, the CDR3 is TGTGCCAGCAGGGGGGACAGAGCCTACGAGCAGTACGTC. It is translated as CASRGDRAYEQYV.

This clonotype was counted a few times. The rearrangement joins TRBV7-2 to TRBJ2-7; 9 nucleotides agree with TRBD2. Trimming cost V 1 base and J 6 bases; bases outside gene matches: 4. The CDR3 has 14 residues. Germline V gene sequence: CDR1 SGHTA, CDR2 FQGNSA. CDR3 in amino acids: CASSLGGGASEQYF. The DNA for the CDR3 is TGTGCCAGCAGCTTAGGCGGGGGGGCCTCCGAGCAGTACTTC. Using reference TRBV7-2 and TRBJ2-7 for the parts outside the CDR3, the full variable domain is GAGVSQSPSNKVTEKGKDVELRCDPISGHTALYWYRQSLGQGLEFLIYFQGNSAPDKSGLPSDRFSAERTGGSVSTLTIQRTQQEDSAVYLCASSLGGGASEQYFGPGTRLTVT.

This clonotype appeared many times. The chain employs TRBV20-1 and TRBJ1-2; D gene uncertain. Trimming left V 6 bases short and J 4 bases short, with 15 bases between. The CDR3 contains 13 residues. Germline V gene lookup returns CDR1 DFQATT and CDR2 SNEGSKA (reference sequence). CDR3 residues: CSAPTTGPYGYTF. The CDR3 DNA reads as TGCAGTGCGCCTACGACTGGACCCTATGGCTACACCTTC.

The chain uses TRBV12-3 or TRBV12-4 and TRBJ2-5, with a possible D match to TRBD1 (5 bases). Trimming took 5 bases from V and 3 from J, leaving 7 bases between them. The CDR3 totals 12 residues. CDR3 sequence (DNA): TGTGCCAGCAGTGCGACAGAAGAGACCCAGTACTTC. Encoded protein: CASSATEETQYF.

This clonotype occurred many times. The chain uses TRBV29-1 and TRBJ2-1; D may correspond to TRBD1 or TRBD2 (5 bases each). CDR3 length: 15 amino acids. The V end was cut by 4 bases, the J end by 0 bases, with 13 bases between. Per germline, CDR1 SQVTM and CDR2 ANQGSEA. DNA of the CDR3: TGCAGCGTTGTGGGGGTAAGAAGCTCCTACAATGAGCAGTTCTTC. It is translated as CSVVGVRSSYNEQFF.

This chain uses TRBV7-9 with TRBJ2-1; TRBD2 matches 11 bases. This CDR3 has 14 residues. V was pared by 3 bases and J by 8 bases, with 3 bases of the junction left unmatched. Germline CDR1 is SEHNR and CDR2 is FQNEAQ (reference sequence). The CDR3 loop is CASSFLAGGDEQFF. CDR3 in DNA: TGTGCCAGCAGCTTCCTAGCGGGAGGCGATGAGCAGTTCTTC.

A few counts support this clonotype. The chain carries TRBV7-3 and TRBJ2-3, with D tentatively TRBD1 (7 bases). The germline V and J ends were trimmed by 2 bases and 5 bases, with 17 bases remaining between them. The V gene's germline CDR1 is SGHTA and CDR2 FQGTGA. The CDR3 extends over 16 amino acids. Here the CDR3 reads CASSLAGGRGGDTQYF. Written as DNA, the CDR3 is TGTGCCAGCAGCTTAGCAGGGGGGCGAGGAGGAGATACGCAGTATTTT.

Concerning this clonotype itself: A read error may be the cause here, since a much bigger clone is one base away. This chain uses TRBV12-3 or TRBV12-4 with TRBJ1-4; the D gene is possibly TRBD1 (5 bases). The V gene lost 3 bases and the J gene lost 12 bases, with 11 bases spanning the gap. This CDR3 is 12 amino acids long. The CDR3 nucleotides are TGTGCCAGCAGTTTCGTAAGAGGGGAACTGTTTTTT. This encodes CASSFVRGELFF.

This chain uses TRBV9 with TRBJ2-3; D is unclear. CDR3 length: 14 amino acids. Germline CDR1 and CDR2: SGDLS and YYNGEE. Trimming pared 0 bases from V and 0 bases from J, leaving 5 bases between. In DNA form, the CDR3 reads TGTGCCAGCAGCGTAGAGGCTAGCACAGATACGCAGTATTTT. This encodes CASSVEASTDTQYF.

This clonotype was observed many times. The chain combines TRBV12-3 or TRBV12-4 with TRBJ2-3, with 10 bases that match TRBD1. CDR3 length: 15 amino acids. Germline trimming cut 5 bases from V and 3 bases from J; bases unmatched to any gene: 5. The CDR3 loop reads CASSRDRGRTDTQYF. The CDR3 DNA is TGTGCCAGCAGTCGAGACAGGGGGCGAACAGATACGCAGTATTTT.

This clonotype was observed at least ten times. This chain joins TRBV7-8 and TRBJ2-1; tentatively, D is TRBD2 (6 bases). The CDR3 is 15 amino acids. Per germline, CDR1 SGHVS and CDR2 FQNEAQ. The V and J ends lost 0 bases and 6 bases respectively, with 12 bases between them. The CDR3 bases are TGTGCCAGCAGCTTAGCAGTGGGGGGTCTCAATGAGCAGTTCTTC. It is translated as CASSLAVGGLNEQFF.

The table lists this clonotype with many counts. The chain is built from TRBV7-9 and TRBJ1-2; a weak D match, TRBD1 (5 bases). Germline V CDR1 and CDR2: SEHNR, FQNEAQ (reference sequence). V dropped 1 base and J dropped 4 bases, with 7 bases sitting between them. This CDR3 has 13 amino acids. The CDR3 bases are TGTGCCAGCAGCTTAGAGAGGGGCTATGGCTACACCTTC. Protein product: CASSLERGYGYTF.

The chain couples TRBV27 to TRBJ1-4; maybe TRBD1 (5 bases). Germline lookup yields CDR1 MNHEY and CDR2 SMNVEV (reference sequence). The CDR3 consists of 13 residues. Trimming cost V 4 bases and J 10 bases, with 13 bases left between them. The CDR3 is CASSSGHRGKLFF. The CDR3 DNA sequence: TGTGCCAGCAGTTCCGGACACAGAGGAAAACTGTTTTTT.